This TCR beta chain was recorded in a study of blood T cell repertoires in COVID-19. Study background: Whether acute or convalescent, the COVID-19 samples came from the United States, Italy and Spain. From T cells, B-cell-depleted T cells, or PBMCs came the material, which was cDNA or gDNA.

How the authors handled the data: Quantification of nucleated cells was approximated via reference gene primer amplification. The protocol was immunoSEQ multiplex PCR, while the TCRdb copy is restricted to in-frame clones and leaves out a portion. The V and J calls and the clone size are those of that table, but D and trimming were determined from the DNA. The sample has 65,000 to 90,000 clones; roughly 82% are singletons. Germline lookup yields CDR1 SGHRS and CDR2 YFSETQ. The CDR3 contains 15 residues. V lost 4 bases and J lost 6, with 16 bases in between. This TCR was sampled from a man between 60 and 75 years old with acute or convalescent COVID-19. The V gene is TRBV5-1, the J gene TRBJ2-2; tentatively, D is TRBD2 (6 bases). The sample was peripheral blood. Here the CDR3 reads CASSDFGSGPGELFF. In nucleotides, the CDR3 is TGCGCCAGCAGCGATTTCGGGAGTGGACCCGGGGAGCTGTTTTTT.